This TCR beta chain was sequenced in a study of T cell changes during pregnancy in multiple sclerosis. Sequencing used immunoSEQ multiplex PCR; TCRdb keeps in-frame clones, though not all of them. The sample includes approximately 39,000 clones, 94% seen only once; the top ten take about 0.4%. Germline V gene lookup returns CDR1 MGHRA and CDR2 YSYEKL. V lost 4 bases and J 8 bases, leaving 26 bases between the germline ends. The CDR3 runs to 17 residues. The chain couples TRBV4-1 to TRBJ1-2; D is perhaps TRBD1 (5 bases). The sample in question was CD4+ T cells from peripheral blood mononuclear cells, obtained in the second trimester of pregnancy. The receptor was derived from a female donor with multiple sclerosis, enrolled in a pregnancy study. DNA for the CDR3: TGCGCCAGCAGCCCTATGGGGGGGGGAGGGGTATCGGGCGGCTACACCTTC. Its protein is CASSPMGGGGVSGGYTF.